The sequence of this T cell receptor (beta chain) was determined in a study of beta chain features in type 1 diabetes (dated by TCRdb to between 2018 and 2020). As for the study more broadly: Mean age, gender distribution, total cell number and subset yield did not differ between patients and healthy donors. A total of 85 million to 140 million sorted cells were examined across all samples, and a strong correlation was observed between cell number per subset and RNA yield. The study compared TCRB repertoires of sorted circulating CD4+ T cell subsets between recently diagnosed type 1 diabetes patients and matched healthy donors. Regulatory and stem cell-like memory subsets were isolated from only 8 patients and roughly 8 healthy donors, whereas naive and central memory subsets came from all 30 or so donors.

The entire isolated RNA was reverse transcribed using the High Capacity cDNA Reverse Transcription Kit, and thus expressed TCRB transcripts were sequenced. Deep immunoSEQ sequencing was applied to naive, central memory and regulatory T cell samples, giving an average of around 3.4 million total reads per sample. Sorted cells were lysed in RLT buffer, and RNA was extracted using DNase-treated RNeasy Micro or Mini kits according to cell number. Each cell subset was processed on its own to prevent cross-contamination, while patient and healthy donor samples were processed together. TCRB sequences were amplified from cDNA with the immunoSEQ multiplex PCR, producing 87-bp fragments spanning the CDR3 region. Amplicons were sequenced on the Illumina HiSeq platform. Turning to the authors' computational methods: Synthetic template baselines were used to correct PCR bias computationally, reads within Hamming distance 2 were collapsed, and singletons that could not be merged were discarded. By aligning reads against IMGT, V, D and J genes, CDR3 length, and insertions or deletions at six rearrangement sites were assigned. Within each subset, clonotype counts were normalized to the number of sorted cells before true diversity and Gini coefficients were calculated with the tcR R package. The overlap coefficient, calculated on TCRB nucleotide sequences, was used to quantify repertoire sharing. Imported from immuneACCESS, the table was reduced by TCRdb to in-frame sequences with V and J called. These copies leave out some clones; in studies compared against another copy, an unresolved V gene accounts for under half, and the cause of the remainder is not known. D and trimming were read from the DNA, whereas the V and J calls and clone size are those reported in that table. The sample records approximately 170,000 clones, approximately 9% of which are singletons. The ten largest clones take up approximately 2.2% of the sample.

Comments on this clone: The target of this receptor is not known. Base qualities are not provided; no much larger clone lies one nucleotide away.

General findings and caveats noted by the study authors: Because cDNA was sequenced instead of genomic DNA, activated cells with high expression could be over-represented, although the groups did not differ in activation or CD3 levels. Type 1 diabetes patients showed a moderate but significant shortening of TCRB CDR3 length in all four CD4+ subsets. PCR may preferentially amplify shorter templates, but because patient and control samples were amplified and corrected together, any resulting skew would affect both groups equally. Patients with type 1 diabetes made fewer insertions and deleted more nucleotides at VDJ recombination sites, implying thymic rearrangement abnormalities. The naive, central memory and regulatory TCRB repertoires appeared to resemble one another more closely among patients than among healthy donors. Only small numbers of individuals were included in the HLA sub-analyses, which left unresolved whether HLA type had any influence on TCRB rearrangement.

From the germline V gene (reference sequence), CDR1 is LNHDA and CDR2 is SQIVND. Inclusive of the bounding cysteine and phenylalanine, the CDR3 is 15 residues long. Only CDR3 DNA remains: 45 bases, in frame from the first base. The V end loses 3 bases and the J end loses 2 bases, and a stretch of 11 bases separates them. Each donor gave one peripheral blood draw, approximately 110 mL on average, collected into heparinised tubes. Naive, central memory, regulatory and stem cell-like memory CD4+ T cells were sorted on a BD FACSAria II using a panel including CD45RO, CCR7, CD25, CD127, CD95 and CD27. Every sorted population had a purity above 95%. Right away, PBMCs were isolated by Lymphoprep density gradient centrifugation and were stained directly, with no culture step. So that batch effects would be minimized, each experiment stained and sorted samples in pairs, pairing one healthy donor with one patient.

This clonotype originated in a woman between 18 and 29 years old in good health. Source material: central memory CD4+ T cells from blood. The chain employs TRBV19 and TRBJ2-1, with a tentative D gene TRBD2 over 6 matching bases. The nucleotide sequence reads as follows: TGTGCCAGTAGTATTGGGTGGGGGGCCTACAATGAGCAGTTCTTC. Its protein is CASSIGWGAYNEQFF.